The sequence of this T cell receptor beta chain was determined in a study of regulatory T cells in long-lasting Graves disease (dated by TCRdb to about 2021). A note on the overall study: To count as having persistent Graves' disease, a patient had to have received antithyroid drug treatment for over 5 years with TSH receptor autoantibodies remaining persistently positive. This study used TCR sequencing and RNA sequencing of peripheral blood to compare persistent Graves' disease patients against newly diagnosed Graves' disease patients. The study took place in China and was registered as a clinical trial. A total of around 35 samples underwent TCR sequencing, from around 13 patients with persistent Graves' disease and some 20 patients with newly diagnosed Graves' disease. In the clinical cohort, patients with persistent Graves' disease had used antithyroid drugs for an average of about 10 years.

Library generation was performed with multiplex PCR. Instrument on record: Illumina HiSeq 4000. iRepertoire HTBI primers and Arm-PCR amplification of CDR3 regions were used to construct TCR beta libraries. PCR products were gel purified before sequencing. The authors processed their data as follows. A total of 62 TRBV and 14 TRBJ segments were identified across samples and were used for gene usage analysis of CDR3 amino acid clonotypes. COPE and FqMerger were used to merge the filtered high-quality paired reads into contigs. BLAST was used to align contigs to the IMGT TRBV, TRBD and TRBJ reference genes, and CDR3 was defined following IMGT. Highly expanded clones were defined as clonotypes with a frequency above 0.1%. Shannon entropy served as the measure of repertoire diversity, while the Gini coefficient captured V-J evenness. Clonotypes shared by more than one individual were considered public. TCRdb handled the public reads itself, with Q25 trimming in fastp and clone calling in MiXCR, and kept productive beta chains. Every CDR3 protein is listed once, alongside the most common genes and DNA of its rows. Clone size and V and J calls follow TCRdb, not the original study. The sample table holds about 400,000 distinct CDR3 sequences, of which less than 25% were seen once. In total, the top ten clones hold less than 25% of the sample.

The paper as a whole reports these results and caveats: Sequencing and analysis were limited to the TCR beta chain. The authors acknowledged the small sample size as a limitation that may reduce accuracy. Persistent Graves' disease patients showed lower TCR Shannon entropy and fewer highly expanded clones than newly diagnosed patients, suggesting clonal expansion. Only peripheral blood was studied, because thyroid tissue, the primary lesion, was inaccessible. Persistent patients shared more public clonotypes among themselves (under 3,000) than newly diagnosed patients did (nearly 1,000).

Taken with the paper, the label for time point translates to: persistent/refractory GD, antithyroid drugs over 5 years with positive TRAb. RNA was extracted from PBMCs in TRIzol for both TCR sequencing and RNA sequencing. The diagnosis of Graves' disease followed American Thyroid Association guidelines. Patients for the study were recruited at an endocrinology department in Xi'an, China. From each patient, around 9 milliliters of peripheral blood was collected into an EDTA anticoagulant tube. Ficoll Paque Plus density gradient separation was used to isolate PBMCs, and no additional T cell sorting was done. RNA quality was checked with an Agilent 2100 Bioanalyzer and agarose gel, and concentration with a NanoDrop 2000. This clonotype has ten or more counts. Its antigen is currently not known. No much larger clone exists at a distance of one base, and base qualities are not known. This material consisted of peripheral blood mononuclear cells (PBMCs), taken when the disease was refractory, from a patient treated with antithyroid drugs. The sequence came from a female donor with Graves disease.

The nucleotide sequence is given as TGTGCCAGCAGTTTGCGACGGGTAAACTATGGCTACACCTTC. Translated, this gives CASSLRRVNYGYTF. The chain joins TRBV12-3 or TRBV12-4 to TRBJ1-2; the D gene assignment is ambiguous. Between the V and J ends, shortened by 3 bases and 2 bases respectively, the junction contains 10 bases. The CDR3 spans 14 residues, from the cysteine through the phenylalanine. CDR3 DNA only is kept here, 42 bases in frame from base 1.